The T cell receptor (beta chain) under discussion was sequenced for a study of memory CD4+ T cells and cytomegalovirus serostatus. Study-level background: Of the healthy Belgian adults, several were CMV seropositive and 20 to 30 seronegative. General study findings and limits: Each of 65 to 70 CMV-associated TCRbeta sequences occurred in one to five individuals. Repertoires predicted CMV serostatus with median bootstrapped AUC of roughly 0.95.

The sort gate was single viable CD3+CD4+CD8-CD45RO+ cells for memory CD4+ T cells. Germline CDR1 reads SEHNR; CDR2 reads FQNEAQ (reference sequence). The CDR3 spans 17 residues. With 5 bases removed from V and 0 bases from J, the gap between germline ends came to 20 bases. The protocol was immunoSEQ multiplex PCR, while the TCRdb copy is restricted to in-frame clones and leaves out a portion. This sample has roughly 28,000 clones, with approximately 80% found just once. Comments on this clone: Its specificity is unknown.

The sample taken for sequencing was memory CD4+ T cells from blood. V gene TRBV7-9 combines with J gene TRBJ2-7; tentatively, D is TRBD2 (6 bases). The TCR sequence derives from an adult in good health and CMV-seronegative. DNA for the CDR3: TGTGCCAGCAGCCCTTTGGAGGGAGTCTCGGCCTCCTACGAGCAGTACTTC. It specifies CASSPLEGVSASYEQYF. Based on the CDR3 plus reference TRBV7-9 and TRBJ2-7, the full variable domain is DTGVSQNPRHKITKRGQNVTFRCDPISEHNRLYWYRQTLGQGPEFLTYFQNEAQLEKSRLLSDRFSAERPKGSFSTLEIQRTEQGDSAMYLCASSPLEGVSASYEQYFGPGTRLTVT.